These 20 T cell receptor beta chains came from one sample sequenced in a study of T cell changes during pregnancy in multiple sclerosis. Sequenced by immunoSEQ multiplex PCR; TCRdb stores in-frame clones only, minus some. Of roughly 22,000 clones listed, roughly nine tenths were seen once; the top ten hold about 0.63%. This material consisted of CD4+ T cells from peripheral blood mononuclear cells, taken after pregnancy. The receptors originated from a female donor in good health, enrolled as a control in a pregnancy study.

The sample holds one count of this clone. The rearrangement uses TRBV6-6 and TRBJ1-6; weak D call: TRBD1 (6 bases). The V gene's germline CDR1 is MNHNY and CDR2 SVGAGI (reference sequence). Trimming removed 6 bases at V and 8 bases at J, with 17 bases between. The CDR3 has 15 amino acids. CDR3 residues: CASSPRSAGDSPLHF. In DNA, the CDR3 is TGTGCCAGCAGCCCTAGGTCGGCAGGGGATTCACCCCTCCACTTT.

This clone was counted a single time. The rearrangement links TRBV19 to TRBJ2-3; possibly TRBD1 for D (6 bases). Between the trimmed V and J ends, which lost 4 bases and 5 bases, there was a span of 16 bases. The CDR3 runs to 15 residues. The germline V gene encodes CDR1 LNHDA and CDR2 SQIVND (reference sequence). The CDR3: CASSTEQGGLDTQYF. The CDR3 bases are TGTGCCAGTAGTACCGAACAGGGCGGTTTAGATACGCAGTATTTT.

V usage is TRBV6-5 and J usage is TRBJ1-2; D is unclear. CDR3 length equals 15 residues. Trimming removed 7 bases at V and 4 bases at J, with 19 bases between. Germline loops: CDR1 MNHEY, CDR2 SVGAGI. CDR3 in DNA: TGTGCCAGCATGCCCGGCTTCGGGAACCTCTATGGCTACACCTTC. This codes for CASMPGFGNLYGYTF.

The chain links TRBV7-9 to TRBJ2-3; no reliable D call. The CDR3 is made up of 13 amino acids. Germline V gives CDR1 SEHNR, CDR2 FQNEAQ (reference sequence). Deletions cut 5 bases from V and 3 bases from J, with 9 bases between. In nucleotides, the CDR3 is TGTGCCAGCAGCATATCGGGTACAGATACGCAGTATTTT. Translation: CASSISGTDTQYF.

This clone showed up just a few times. The chain carries TRBV30 and TRBJ1-1; D may be TRBD1 (5 bases). V gave up 4 bases and J gave up 10 bases, with 19 bases separating them. Germline V gives CDR1 GTSNPN, CDR2 SVGIG (reference sequence). The CDR3 loop spans 13 amino acids. CDR3 DNA sequence: TGTGCCTGGACACCCGGGGGGATGAGAGGAGCTTTCTTT. It yields the protein CAWTPGGMRGAFF. The full variable domain, in which reference TRBV30 and TRBJ1-1 provide the parts outside the CDR3, is SQTIHQWPATLVQPVGSPLSLECTVEGTSNPNLYWYRQAAGRGLQLLFYSVGIGQISSEVPQNLSASRPQDRQFILSSKKLLLSDSGFYLCAWTPGGMRGAFFGQGTRLTVV.

V gene TRBV6-1 combines with J gene TRBJ1-2, with no clear D. Germline CDR1 reads MNHNS; CDR2 reads SASEGT. This CDR3 comprises 12 residues. Trimming removed 4 bases from V and 3 bases from J, with 6 bases in between. The DNA of the CDR3 is TGTGCCAGCAGTGTTGGAGACTATGGCTACACCTTC. It codes for CASSVGDYGYTF.

The chain links TRBV14 to TRBJ1-4; maybe TRBD1 (6 bases). The CDR3 has 13 amino acids. V was pared by 2 bases and J by 10 bases, with 11 bases between. Germline CDR1 reads SGHDN; CDR2 reads FVKESK. CDR3 residues: CASSQSQGAKLFF. The CDR3 nucleotides are TGTGCCAGCAGCCAATCACAGGGTGCAAAACTGTTTTTT. The entire variable domain, with the rest obtained from reference TRBV14 and TRBJ1-4, is as follows: EAGVTQFPSHSVIEKGQTVTLRCDPISGHDNLYWYRRVMGKEIKFLLHFVKESKQDESGMPNNRFLAERTGGTYSTLKVQPAELEDSGVYFCASSQSQGAKLFFGSGTQLSVL.

The rearrangement joins TRBV27 to TRBJ1-2; 9 bases match TRBD1. Germline V gene lookup returns CDR1 MNHEY and CDR2 SMNVEV (reference sequence). With V trimmed by 8 bases and J by 7 bases, 5 bases remained unmatched. The CDR3 is made up of 12 amino acids. CDR3 sequence reads: CASGTGLRGYTF. Here the CDR3 DNA reads TGTGCCAGCGGGACAGGGTTACGTGGCTACACCTTC.

The CDR3 protein is CASSQTRNSYNSPLHF. CDR3 sequence (DNA): TGTGCCAGCAGCCAAACCAGGAACTCCTATAATTCACCCCTCCACTTT. The chain combines TRBV14 with TRBJ1-6; D is unclear. The germline V and J ends were trimmed by 2 bases and 0 bases, with 8 bases remaining between them. Germline V gene data show CDR1 as SGHDN and CDR2 as FVKESK. This CDR3 is built from 16 residues.

The V and J genes are TRBV5-1 and TRBJ2-1, with 10 bases matching TRBD2. Germline V gene sequence: CDR1 SGHRS, CDR2 YFSETQ. Trimming took 0 bases from V and 9 from J; bases not matched to a gene: 6. The length of the CDR3 is 15 residues. Here the CDR3 reads CASSLVAGGFGEQFF. The CDR3 nucleotides read TGCGCCAGCAGCTTGGTAGCGGGAGGTTTCGGTGAGCAGTTCTTC.

The CDR3: CASSRTSGGMVEQFF. CDR3 sequence (DNA): TGTGCCAGCAGCCGTACTAGCGGGGGTATGGTCGAGCAGTTCTTC. The chain employs TRBV28 and TRBJ2-1; the match to TRBD2 covers 11 bases. The CDR3 spans 15 residues. V shed 6 bases, J shed 10 bases, and the junction held 11 bases outside the gene matches. Germline assignment: CDR1 MDHEN and CDR2 SYDVKM.

This clone appeared a single time. J is TRBJ2-6 and V is TRBV7-2; D is uncertain. Trimming took off 5 bases at V and 1 base at J, with 12 bases between the two ends. Germline-derived CDR1 and CDR2 are SGHTA and FQGNSA. The length of the CDR3 is 16 residues. The CDR3 sequence is CASSLLWSSGANVLTF. The CDR3 DNA reads TGTGCCAGCAGCCTCCTCTGGAGTTCTGGGGCCAACGTCCTGACTTTC. The variable domain in full, with the rest retrieved from reference TRBV7-2 and TRBJ2-6, is GAGVSQSPSNKVTEKGKDVELRCDPISGHTALYWYRQSLGQGLEFLIYFQGNSAPDKSGLPSDRFSAERTGGSVSTLTIQRTQQEDSAVYLCASSLLWSSGANVLTFGAGSRLTVL.

This chain connects TRBV30 to TRBJ1-5, with D perhaps matching TRBD1 (6 bases). Trimming took 6 bases from V and 6 from J, leaving 18 bases between them. Germline V gives CDR1 GTSNPN, CDR2 SVGIG (reference sequence). The CDR3 consists of 14 residues. The CDR3 sequence is CACSVTGLGQPQHF. The DNA of the CDR3 is TGTGCCTGCTCAGTTACAGGGTTGGGTCAGCCCCAGCATTTT.

This clone was seen just once. The chain employs TRBV5-1 and TRBJ1-5, with TRBD1 identical over 8 bases. The germline CDR1 and CDR2 sequences are SGHRS and YFSETQ. Trimming cost V 5 bases and J 3 bases; bases outside gene matches: 7. This CDR3 spans 15 amino acids. The CDR3 reads CASRETGAINQPQHF. Written as DNA, the CDR3 is TGCGCCAGCAGGGAGACAGGGGCGATCAATCAGCCCCAGCATTTT.

The count of this clone is one. The V call is TRBV6-6, the J call TRBJ2-3; D not certain. The CDR3 runs 12 residues. Germline V lookup: CDR1 MNHNY, CDR2 SVGAGI (reference sequence). The V gene lost 4 bases and the J gene lost 2 bases, with 4 bases spanning the gap. CDR3 amino acids: CASSSSTDTQYF. The CDR3, as DNA: TGTGCCAGCAGTTCATCCACAGATACGCAGTATTTT.

The V gene is TRBV6-5, the J gene TRBJ2-7; 9 positions match TRBD1. This CDR3 spans 13 amino acids. Trimming removed 6 bases from V and 7 bases from J; junction bases left unmatched: 7. CDR1 and CDR2 from the germline V gene are MNHEY and SVGAGI. Here the CDR3 DNA reads TGTGCCAGCAGAGGGACAGGGTTCCGAGAGCAGTACTTC. It is translated as CASRGTGFREQYF.

The V call is TRBV28, the J call TRBJ2-5; D possibly corresponds to TRBD2 (5 bases). Germline V gene lookup returns CDR1 MDHEN and CDR2 SYDVKM. This CDR3 has 13 amino acids. V lost 7 bases and J 3 bases, leaving 12 bases between the germline ends. The CDR3 loop is CASKVYGEETQYF. The CDR3 DNA reads as TGTGCCAGCAAAGTTTACGGGGAAGAGACCCAGTACTTC.

This clone was seen a single time. The J gene is TRBJ2-1, the V gene TRBV5-1; 8 nucleotides line up with TRBD2. Losses at the gene ends were 3 bases for V and 9 bases for J; bases not matched to a gene: 14. The CDR3 contains 16 residues. Germline lookup yields CDR1 SGHRS and CDR2 YFSETQ. For the CDR3, the DNA is TGCGCCAGCAGCTCCGCCCCCGGGACTAGGCAGGGTGAGCAGTTCTTC. Its translation: CASSSAPGTRQGEQFF.

The chain is built from TRBV7-2 and TRBJ1-5; D might be TRBD1 (6 bases). Germline CDR1 is SGHTA and CDR2 is FQGNSA. Trimming took off 2 bases at V and 7 bases at J, with 15 bases between the two ends. This CDR3 has 15 residues. In DNA, the CDR3 is TGTGCCAGCAGCTTACGTACAGGGTCGGGGCAGCCCCAGCATTTT. As protein: CASSLRTGSGQPQHF.

This clone came up once. The CDR3 bases are TGTGCCAGCAGCCGGAGCGGGCTGGTGCCAGATACGCAGTATTTT. This gives the protein CASSRSGLVPDTQYF. V is TRBV9 and J is TRBJ2-3; tentatively, D is TRBD2 (6 bases). This CDR3 has 15 amino acids. Germline V gene data show CDR1 as SGDLS and CDR2 as YYNGEE. V lost 4 bases to trimming and J lost 4 bases, with 16 bases between them.